Listed here are 8 T cell receptor beta chains from one sample, sequenced in a study of CD8+CD57+ T cells in acquired aplastic anemia. Profiling that covered TCR beta VDJ and CDR3 relied on genomic DNA as its template. TCRdb re-analysed the reads in MiXCR, keeping a single row per CDR3 protein. The sample yields roughly 80,000 distinct CDR3 sequences, just over 70% seen once. Flow cytometry had shown expanded CD8+CD57+ cells in the patients chosen for sequencing. The sequenced sample consisted of sorted CD4+, CD8+, or CD8+CD57+ T cells (not recorded which) from PBMCs. These receptors were collected from a human donor with aplastic anemia.

With regard to this clonotype: A read error may produce the germline difference seen at one junction end. The V and J genes are TRBV7-7 and TRBJ2-7; D is unresolved. Germline V gene data show CDR1 as SSHAT and CDR2 as FNYEAQ (reference sequence). This CDR3 is 14 amino acids long. The CDR3 DNA sequence: TGTGCTAGCAGTCCGGACGAAACGATCCACGAGCAGTACTTC. Translating it yields CASSPDETIHEQYF.

This clonotype showed up just once. V is TRBV9 and J is TRBJ2-7; 8 nucleotides line up with TRBD2. Germline V gene lookup returns CDR1 SGDLS and CDR2 YYNGEE. CDR3 length: 15 amino acids. After removal of 0 bases from V and 5 bases from J, the junction contained 7 bases not matched to a gene. The CDR3 is CASSVGGGGKNEQYF. CDR3 sequence (DNA): TGTGCCAGCAGCGTAGGAGGCGGGGGGAAAAACGAGCAGTACTTC. The full variable domain, with the rest looked up from reference TRBV9 and TRBJ2-7, is DSGVTQTPKHLITATGQRVTLRCSPRSGDLSVYWYQQSLDQGLQFLIQYYNGEERAKGNILERFSAQQFPDLHSELNLSSLELGDSALYFCASSVGGGGKNEQYFGPGTRLTVT.

This clonotype was observed a handful of times. The chain has TRBV10-3 and TRBJ2-2; TRBD2 matches 12 bases. Germline V gene lookup returns CDR1 ENHRY and CDR2 SYGVKD. CDR3 length equals 15 residues. V shed 4 bases and J 10 bases; nucleotides not matched to a gene: 7. The DNA of the CDR3 is TGTGCCATCAGTGTGGCTAGCGGGGGGGAGGAGGAGCTGTTTTTT. Translating gives CAISVASGGEEELFF.

The chain carries TRBV2 and TRBJ1-5; D is perhaps TRBD1 (5 bases). V was trimmed by 0 bases and J by 5 bases, leaving 14 bases between them. The CDR3 contains 16 residues. Germline CDR1 and CDR2: SNHLY and FYNNEI. CDR3 bases: TGTGCCAGCAGTGAAGCTGGGACTATAGCCGATCAGCCCCAGCATTTT. Its translation: CASSEAGTIADQPQHF.

In this sample, this clonotype turned up a few times. The CDR3 DNA is TGTGCCAGCAGCCGACAGCAGAACACTGAAGCTTTCTTT. The encoded protein is CASSRQQNTEAFF. The chain combines TRBV7-8 with TRBJ1-1; D may be TRBD1 (5 bases). Trimming stripped 5 bases from V and 1 base from J, with 8 bases between. Germline V CDR1 and CDR2: SGHVS, FQNEAQ. The CDR3 is made up of 13 amino acids.

For this clonotype: One end of the junction varies from germline; a read error may be responsible. The gene calls are TRBV24-1 and TRBJ2-2; perhaps TRBD2 as D (5 bases). CDR3 length: 10 residues. Germline loops: CDR1 KGHDR, CDR2 SFDVKD. This CDR3 is CAIRHRGAVF. CDR3 DNA: TGTGCCATCCGTCACCGGGGAGCTGTTTTT.

V is TRBV7-9 and J is TRBJ1-2; no firm D call. CDR1 and CDR2 from the germline V gene are SEHNR and FQNEAQ (reference sequence). V shed 10 bases and J shed 6 bases, with 15 bases lying between them. The CDR3 runs to 12 residues. The CDR3 is CAIGWGIDGYTF. The CDR3 DNA is TGTGCCATTGGGTGGGGTATCGATGGCTACACCTTC.

This clonotype was picked up a small number of times. The chain uses TRBV29-1 and TRBJ2-5; D is uncertain. Germline V gene sequence: CDR1 SQVTM, CDR2 ANQGSEA. This CDR3 is 13 amino acids long. V shed 2 bases and J shed 1 base, with 8 bases lying between them. CDR3 protein: CSVEQPGQETQYF. CDR3 DNA: TGCAGCGTTGAACAGCCAGGCCAAGAGACCCAGTACTTC.